Listed here are 27 T cell receptor gamma chains from one sample, sequenced in a study of Vδ1+ human thymocytes. Study conclusions and caveats: In the thymus, TRG and TRD repertoires looked highly polyclonal with Gaussian CDR3 lengths.

Their target antigens are unknown. The template was reverse-transcribed extracted RNA. Multiplex PCR used pooled V-gene forward primers and a constant-region reverse primer to amplify CDR3s. TCRdb reran clone calling via CATT on the multiplex PCR reads. The table has tens of thousands of gamma-chain clones, around a fifth seen once. The sample comprised Vdelta1+ gamma-delta thymocytes from the thymus. Specified subset: FACS-sorted CD3+ TCRalphabeta- TCRVdelta1+ TCRVdelta2- thymocytes. The source is a boy under two years old who had congenital heart surgery.

In regard to this clone: Since a much larger clone is just one base distant, this may be a read error. The chain employs TRGV5 and TRGJ1 or TRGJ2. V dropped 3 bases and J dropped 0; count of bases not matched to a gene: 5. Per the germline V gene, CDR1 is VINAFY and CDR2 is YDVSNSKD. The CDR3 runs 14 residues. CDR3 in amino acids: CATWDGQNYYKKLF. The DNA for the CDR3 is TGTGCCACCTGGGACGGACAGAATTATTATAAGAAACTCTTT.

This clone has a handful of counts. The same CDR3 arises from other DNA sequences in this sample as well. The rearrangement joins TRGV4 to TRGJP1. CDR1 is EGSTGY, CDR2 YDSYTSSV, per germline. The CDR3 is 15 residues long. Trimming removed 1 base from V and 2 bases from J; junction bases left unmatched: 4. In DNA, the CDR3 is TGTGCCACCTGGGATGGTAAGACCACTGGTTGGTTCAAGATATTT. It translates to CATWDGKTTGWFKIF.

The table lists this clone with a few counts. It may be a read error: a sequence one base away is much more abundant. The chain combines TRGV4 with TRGJ1 or TRGJ2. V dropped 2 bases and J dropped 6; count of bases not matched to a gene: 4. Germline CDR1 is EGSTGY and CDR2 is YDSYTSSV. The CDR3 totals 12 residues. CDR3 residues: CATWDVCYKKLF. DNA of the CDR3: TGTGCCACCTGGGATGTTTGTTATAAGAAACTCTTT.

The rearrangement uses TRGV4 and TRGJ1 or TRGJ2. Germline V gene lookup returns CDR1 EGSTGY and CDR2 YDSYTSSV. The CDR3 totals 14 residues. V was clipped by 0 bases and J by 6 bases; unmatched bases: 8. As DNA, the CDR3 is TGTGCCACCTGGGATGGGCCGGAAGGTTATAAGAAACTCTTT. This translates into CATWDGPEGYKKLF.

The V call is TRGV5, the J call TRGJ1 or TRGJ2. V shed 2 bases and J 5 bases; nucleotides not matched to a gene: 3. Germline V gives CDR1 VINAFY, CDR2 YDVSNSKD. This CDR3 contains 12 residues. CDR3: CATWDNNYKKLF. The CDR3 DNA is TGTGCCACCTGGGACAACAATTATAAGAAACTCTTT.

The chain employs TRGV9 and TRGJ1 or TRGJ2. V lost 1 base and J lost 0; bases outside the gene matches: 9. This CDR3 has 16 amino acids. The germline gives CDR1 GITISATS, CDR2 ISYDGTV (reference sequence). Here the CDR3 DNA reads TGTGCCTTGTGGGAGGTATCAAATCCGAATTATTATAAGAAACTCTTT. Its protein product is CALWEVSNPNYYKKLF.

There are a few counts of this clone. The rearrangement uses TRGV4 and TRGJ1 or TRGJ2. V trimming: 1 base; J trimming: 8 bases; junction bases outside the gene matches: 14. The CDR3 length is 15 residues. Germline CDR1 and CDR2: EGSTGY and YDSYTSSV. CDR3 amino acids: CATWDGHHRGNKKLF. The CDR3 DNA reads TGTGCCACCTGGGATGGACACCACAGAGGGAATAAGAAACTCTTT.

As concerns this clone: The identical CDR3 is also encoded by other nucleotide sequences in the sample. The genes are TRGV9 and TRGJP1. With 1 base clipped from V and 0 bases from J, the junction kept 2 bases outside the gene matches. The V gene's germline CDR1 is GITISATS and CDR2 ISYDGTV (reference sequence). The CDR3 is made up of 15 amino acids. The CDR3 is CALWEVHTTGWFKIF. The DNA of the CDR3 is TGTGCCTTGTGGGAGGTACATACCACTGGTTGGTTCAAGATATTT.

The gene calls are TRGV2 and TRGJ1 or TRGJ2. Germline values: CDR1 EGSNGY, CDR2 YDSYNSKV. Unmatched junction bases numbered 8, after V lost 0 bases and J lost 6 bases. The length of the CDR3 is 14 residues. The CDR3 loop is CATWDGQGGYKKLF. The CDR3 DNA reads TGTGCCACCTGGGACGGGCAGGGAGGTTATAAGAAACTCTTT.

This clone was seen only a few times. Other DNA sequences in this sample translate to the same CDR3. V and J are TRGV9 and TRGJ1 or TRGJ2. Germline CDR1 GITISATS, CDR2 ISYDGTV (reference sequence). The CDR3 is 12 residues long. V lost 4 bases and J lost 5; bases outside the gene matches: 5. CDR3 region: CALWDRDYKKLF. The CDR3 coding sequence is TGTGCCTTGTGGGATAGGGATTATAAGAAACTCTTT.

The chain links TRGV2 to TRGJ1 or TRGJ2. Germline CDR1 and CDR2: EGSNGY and YDSYNSKV. The CDR3 has 13 residues. The V segment lost 0 bases and the J segment 7 bases; nucleotides outside the gene matches: 6. The chain's CDR3 is CATWDGVWYKKLF. CDR3 coding DNA: TGTGCCACCTGGGACGGGGTTTGGTATAAGAAACTCTTT.

Worth noting for this clone: Other DNA sequences in this specimen translate into the identical CDR3. This rearrangement joins TRGV2 to TRGJ1 or TRGJ2. CDR3 length equals 14 residues. With V trimmed by 0 bases and J by 3 bases, 5 bases remained unmatched. Germline CDR1 EGSNGY, CDR2 YDSYNSKV. Here the CDR3 DNA reads TGTGCCACCTGGGACGGGCTTTCTTATTATAAGAAACTCTTT. This translates into CATWDGLSYYKKLF.

As regards this clone: A much larger clone differs by one base, so this may be a read error. At the DNA level, this CDR3 is encoded by other sequences in the same sample as well. This chain joins TRGV9 and TRGJ1 or TRGJ2. V lost 0 bases, J lost 4 bases, and 3 bases stayed unmatched. This CDR3 has 13 amino acids. Germline V gene lookup returns CDR1 GITISATS and CDR2 ISYDGTV (reference sequence). The CDR3 DNA follows: TGTGCCTTGTGGGAGGTGTGGTATTATAAGAAACTCTTT. Its protein is CALWEVWYYKKLF.

This chain joins TRGV5 and TRGJP2. V shed 5 bases and J 4 bases; nucleotides not matched to a gene: 4. The CDR3 runs to 13 residues. Germline lookup yields CDR1 VINAFY and CDR2 YDVSNSKD. CDR3 amino acids: CATWVLSDWIKTF. The CDR3 nucleotides read TGTGCCACCTGGGTCCTTAGTGATTGGATCAAGACGTTT.

The chain links TRGV5 to TRGJ1 or TRGJ2. Germline CDR1 VINAFY, CDR2 YDVSNSKD. V lost 8 bases to trimming and J lost 3 bases; unmatched junction nucleotides: 10. The CDR3 is made up of 13 amino acids. DNA of the CDR3: TGTGCCACCTCCAAAACCTTTTATTATAAGAAACTCTTT. Protein: CATSKTFYYKKLF.

This clone was seen a handful of times. The rearrangement joins TRGV3 to TRGJ1 or TRGJ2. The CDR3 has 14 residues. The germline CDR1 and CDR2 sequences are VTNTFY and YDVSTARD (reference sequence). V shed 0 bases, J shed 8 bases, and the junction held 10 bases outside the gene matches. CDR3 in DNA: TGTGCCACCTGGGACAGGCCGGATTTGGATAAGAAACTCTTT. As protein: CATWDRPDLDKKLF.

In its sample, this clone was seen a few times. A much larger clone differs by one base, so this may be a read error. The sample contains more than one DNA sequence encoding this CDR3. The chain joins TRGV2 to TRGJ1 or TRGJ2. The germline V gene encodes CDR1 EGSNGY and CDR2 YDSYNSKV. The CDR3 length is 13 residues. V lost 1 base and J lost 4; bases outside the gene matches: 4. In DNA form, the CDR3 reads TGTGCCACCTGGGACGGCCCGTATTATAAGAAACTCTTT. It translates to CATWDGPYYKKLF.

This chain connects TRGV9 to TRGJ1 or TRGJ2. The length of the CDR3 is 9 residues. Germline V CDR1 and CDR2: GITISATS, ISYDGTV (reference sequence). CDR3 sequence reads: CAPIPKKLF. CDR3 DNA sequence: TGTGCACCGATCCCTAAGAAACTCTTT.

This chain links TRGV4 with TRGJ1 or TRGJ2. The CDR3 sequence is 11 residues long. V was pared by 0 bases and J by 16 bases, with 9 bases of the junction left unmatched. CDR1 EGSTGY and CDR2 YDSYTSSV come from the germline V gene. The CDR3 here is CATWDGPFVLF. The CDR3 region has the DNA TGTGCCACCTGGGATGGGCCGTTTGTTCTCTTT.

This sequence joins TRGV5 and TRGJ1 or TRGJ2. The V gene end was trimmed by 2 bases and the J gene end by 7 bases; junction bases not matched to a gene: 8. The CDR3 covers 13 residues. Per the germline V gene, CDR1 is VINAFY and CDR2 is YDVSNSKD. The CDR3 DNA is TGTGCCACCTGGGACACTCGAGGATATAAGAAACTCTTT. As protein: CATWDTRGYKKLF.

This clone was seen more than once but under ten times. J is TRGJ1 or TRGJ2 and V is TRGV8. The trim removed 6 bases at V and 0 bases at J, leaving 8 bases unmatched. The CDR3 spans 14 residues. Germline values: CDR1 VENAVY, CDR2 YDSYNSRV. CDR3 coding DNA: TGTGCCACCTGGACTAATCTGAATTATTATAAGAAACTCTTT. This gives the protein CATWTNLNYYKKLF.

As concerns this clone: The junction does not match germline at one end; this may be a read error. The chain combines TRGV9 with TRGJP1. CDR3 size: 15 residues. Looked up from germline, CDR1 is GITISATS and CDR2 is ISYDGTV (reference sequence). The DNA for the CDR3 is TGTGCCTTGTGGGATGGGAGGACCACTGGTTGGTTCAAGCTATTT. Encoded protein: CALWDGRTTGWFKLF.

Comments on this clone: The junction differs from germline at one of its ends, possibly a read error. The V gene is TRGV3, the J gene TRGJ1 or TRGJ2. Per germline, CDR1 VTNTFY and CDR2 YDVSTARD (reference sequence). The CDR3 extends over 9 amino acids. The CDR3 sequence: CAPWDAKLF. The CDR3, as DNA: TGTGCCCCCTGGGACGCGAAACTCTTT.

The chain couples TRGV2 to TRGJP2. The CDR3 is 17 residues long. V trimming: 0 bases; J trimming: 3 bases; junction bases outside the gene matches: 10. Per the germline V gene, CDR1 is EGSNGY and CDR2 is YDSYNSKV. The CDR3 sequence is CATWDGPLGGSDWIKTF. CDR3 DNA sequence: TGTGCCACCTGGGACGGGCCGCTCGGGGGTAGTGATTGGATCAAGACGTTT.

This clone was seen more than once but under ten times. The gene calls are TRGV9 and TRGJ1 or TRGJ2. Trimming took 3 bases from V and 10 from J; bases not matched to a gene: 6. This CDR3 comprises 11 residues. The germline V gene has CDR1 GITISATS and CDR2 ISYDGTV (reference sequence). CDR3 sequence: CALWESRKKLF. As DNA, the CDR3 is TGTGCCTTGTGGGAGTCCCGAAAGAAACTCTTT.

In its sample, this clone was seen a few times. The J gene is TRGJ1 or TRGJ2, the V gene TRGV4. The CDR3 is 13 residues long. V shed 4 bases, J shed 6 bases, and the junction held 9 bases outside the gene matches. Germline-derived CDR1 and CDR2 are EGSTGY and YDSYTSSV. CDR3 sequence reads: CATWDAISYKKLF. The CDR3 coding sequence is TGTGCCACCTGGGACGCCATTAGTTATAAGAAACTCTTT.

The chain links TRGV9 to TRGJ1 or TRGJ2. J gave up 3 bases and V 0 bases, and 5 bases lay outside the gene matches. The CDR3 covers 14 residues. Looked up from germline, CDR1 is GITISATS and CDR2 is ISYDGTV (reference sequence). The CDR3 DNA reads as TGTGCCTTGTGGGAGGTGATGGCTTATTATAAGAAACTCTTT. It is translated as CALWEVMAYYKKLF.